This T cell receptor beta chain was found in a study of blood T cell repertoires in COVID-19. The CDR3 sequence is 15 residues long. Germline CDR1 and CDR2: LGHDT and YNNKEL (reference sequence). With V trimmed by 6 bases and J by 5 bases, 13 bases remained unmatched. Only in-frame clones appear in the TCRdb table, and some are missing; sequencing was by immunoSEQ multiplex PCR. Here the sample spans 200,000 or so clones, 60% to 80% being singletons. Sequencing input: peripheral blood. The receptor was derived from a man aged 55 to 70 with active or convalescent COVID-19. The chain is built from TRBV3-1 (or the pseudogene TRBV3-2) and TRBJ2-7, with 7 bases aligning to TRBD2. Here the CDR3 DNA reads TGTGCCAGCAGTCAGATGAATAGCGGGTCTAACGAGCAGTACTTC. Translation: CASSQMNSGSNEQYF.